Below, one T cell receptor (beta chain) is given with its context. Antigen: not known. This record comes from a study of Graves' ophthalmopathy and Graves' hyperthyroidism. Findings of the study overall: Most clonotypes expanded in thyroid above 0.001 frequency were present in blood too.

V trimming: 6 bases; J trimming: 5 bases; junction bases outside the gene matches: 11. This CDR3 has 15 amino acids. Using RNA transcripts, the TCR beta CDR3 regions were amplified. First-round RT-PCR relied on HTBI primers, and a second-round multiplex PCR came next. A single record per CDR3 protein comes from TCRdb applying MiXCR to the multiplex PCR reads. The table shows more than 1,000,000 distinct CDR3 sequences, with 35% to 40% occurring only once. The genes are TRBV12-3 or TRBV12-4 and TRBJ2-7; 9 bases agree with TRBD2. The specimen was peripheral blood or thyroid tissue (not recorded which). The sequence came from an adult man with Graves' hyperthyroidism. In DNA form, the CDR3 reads TGTGCCAGCAGCCAAGGCCAGCGGGGGGCGAACGAGCAGTACTTC. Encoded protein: CASSQGQRGANEQYF.